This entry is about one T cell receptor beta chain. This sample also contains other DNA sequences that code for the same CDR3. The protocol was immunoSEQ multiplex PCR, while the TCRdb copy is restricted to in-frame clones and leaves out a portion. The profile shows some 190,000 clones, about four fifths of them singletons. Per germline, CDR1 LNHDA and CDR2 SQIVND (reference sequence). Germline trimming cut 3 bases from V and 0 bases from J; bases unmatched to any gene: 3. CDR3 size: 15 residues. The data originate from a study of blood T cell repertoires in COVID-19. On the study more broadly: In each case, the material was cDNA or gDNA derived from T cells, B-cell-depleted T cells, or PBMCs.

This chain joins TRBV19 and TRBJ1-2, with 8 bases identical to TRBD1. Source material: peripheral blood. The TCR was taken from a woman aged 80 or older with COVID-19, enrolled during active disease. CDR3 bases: TGTGCCAGTAGTATTGGGACAGGCCCTAACTATGGCTACACCTTC. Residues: CASSIGTGPNYGYTF.